This passage covers 22 T cell receptor beta chains from one sample sequenced in a study of T cell responses to AZD1222 COVID-19 vaccine. Clones were read by immunoSEQ multiplex PCR, and TCRdb kept only the in-frame ones, dropping some. This table holds 150,000 to 200,000 clones, approximately 93% found once. Sample: peripheral blood, taken on day 0 of AZD1222 vaccination. The receptor source for this set is an adult in good health.

This sequence joins TRBV6-5 and TRBJ2-2; perhaps TRBD2 as D (6 bases). The CDR3 spans 15 residues. Trimming shortened V by 7 bases and J by 1 base, and 13 bases separated the two germline ends. CDR1 MNHEY and CDR2 SVGAGI come from the germline V gene. CDR3 loop: CASKKTGLNTGELFF. The CDR3 DNA follows: TGTGCCAGCAAAAAAACGGGACTGAACACCGGGGAGCTGTTTTTT.

V gene TRBV2 combines with J gene TRBJ1-4; D is perhaps TRBD1 (5 bases). V was cut by 5 bases and J by 6 bases, with 16 bases left in between. The CDR3 spans 15 residues. From germline, CDR1 is SNHLY and CDR2 FYNNEI. DNA of the CDR3: TGTGCCAGCAGTCTTCCCGCCGGGACGGATGAAAAACTGTTTTTT. Residues: CASSLPAGTDEKLFF.

The rearrangement links TRBV7-8 to TRBJ2-7, with D possibly TRBD1 on 6 matching bases. CDR1 and CDR2 (germline): SGHVS, FQNEAQ. This CDR3 comprises 12 residues. Trimming shortened V by 5 bases and J by 5 bases, and 10 bases separated the two germline ends. CDR3 sequence: CASSRNRDEQYF. Written as DNA, the CDR3 is TGTGCCAGCAGCCGTAACAGGGACGAGCAGTACTTC.

The rearrangement links TRBV19 to TRBJ1-1; D is unclear. Trimming pared 10 bases from V and 4 bases from J, leaving 13 bases between. The CDR3 spans 12 residues. Germline CDR1 LNHDA, CDR2 SQIVND (reference sequence). The CDR3, as DNA: TGTGCCACCTCCCCCCGGGTCACTGAAGCTTTCTTT. Protein: CATSPRVTEAFF.

The chain links TRBV30 to TRBJ1-1; D remains unclear. From germline, CDR1 is GTSNPN and CDR2 SVGIG (reference sequence). V lost 0 bases, J lost 4 bases, and 9 bases lay in between. This CDR3 has 13 residues. CDR3 sequence: CAWSVSDGTEAFF. The CDR3 bases are TGTGCCTGGAGTGTTTCGGACGGCACTGAAGCTTTCTTT.

The chain is built from TRBV2 and TRBJ1-2; D uncertain. CDR1 is SNHLY and CDR2 is FYNNEI in the germline V gene. CDR3 length equals 15 residues. V was shortened by 1 base and J by 2 bases, with 11 bases between the two germline ends. The CDR3 coding sequence is TGTGCCAGCAGTGAAGTTAGTGGGTTAAACTATGGCTACACCTTC. Translated, it gives CASSEVSGLNYGYTF. The complete variable domain, with remaining parts taken from reference TRBV2 and TRBJ1-2, reads EPEVTQTPSHQVTQMGQEVILRCVPISNHLYFYWYRQILGQKVEFLVSFYNNEISEKSEIFDDQFSVERPDGSNFTLKIRSTKLEDSAMYFCASSEVSGLNYGYTFGSGTRLTVV.

This chain joins TRBV7-8 and TRBJ1-3, with D possibly matching TRBD1 (5 bases). V was shortened by 1 base and J by 0 bases, with 10 bases between the two germline ends. Germline CDR1 is SGHVS and CDR2 is FQNEAQ. There are 16 residues in the CDR3. The CDR3 spells CASSLVGRSSGNTIYF. In DNA, the CDR3 is TGTGCCAGCAGCTTAGTGGGACGGAGCTCTGGAAACACCATATATTTT.

This chain connects TRBV5-1 to TRBJ1-5; 9 bases align to TRBD1. This CDR3 region has 17 residues. V shed 5 bases, J shed 4 bases, and the junction held 13 bases outside the gene matches. Germline CDR1 SGHRS, CDR2 YFSETQ. This CDR3 is CASRQGALLRGNQPQHF. CDR3 coding DNA: TGCGCCAGCAGACAGGGGGCACTTCTGAGGGGAAATCAGCCCCAGCATTTT.

CDR3 nucleotides: TGTGCCAGCAGTCGACAGGGGGCAGGCGACGAGCAGTACTTC. Translating gives CASSRQGAGDEQYF. This chain joins TRBV5-5 and TRBJ2-7, with 10 bases identical to TRBD1. The J segment lost 5 bases and the V segment lost 5 bases, leaving 7 bases of the junction unmatched. The CDR3 has 14 amino acids. Germline-derived CDR1 and CDR2 are SGHKS and YYEKEE (reference sequence).

This sequence joins TRBV20-1 and TRBJ1-3; D not resolved. This CDR3 region has 11 residues. Germline V gives CDR1 DFQATT, CDR2 SNEGSKA (reference sequence). With 2 bases removed from V and 2 bases from J, the gap between germline ends came to 1 base. This chain's CDR3 is CSARTGNTIYF. The CDR3 coding sequence is TGCAGTGCTAGAACTGGAAACACCATATATTTT.

The CDR3 reads CATSRDGRLNTEAFF. The CDR3 DNA follows: TGTGCCACCAGCAGAGATGGCCGGCTGAACACTGAAGCTTTCTTT. The V gene is TRBV15, the J gene TRBJ1-1; D uncertain. Germline V lookup: CDR1 LNHNV, CDR2 YYDKDF (reference sequence). Deletions cut 0 bases from V and 0 bases from J, with 8 bases between. The CDR3 is made up of 15 amino acids.

The chain is built from TRBV9 and TRBJ2-3; D gene uncertain. V was shortened by 0 bases and J by 0 bases, with 5 bases between the two germline ends. This CDR3 has 14 amino acids. Germline assignment: CDR1 SGDLS and CDR2 YYNGEE. This chain's CDR3 is CASSVEGSTDTQYF. Written as DNA, the CDR3 is TGTGCCAGCAGCGTAGAAGGTAGCACAGATACGCAGTATTTT.

V and J are TRBV11-2 and TRBJ2-7, with D unclear. The length of the CDR3 is 16 residues. CDR1 and CDR2 (germline): SGHAT, FQNNGV. Trimming pared 1 base from V and 5 bases from J, leaving 18 bases between. The CDR3 region has the DNA TGTGCCAGCAGCTTAGCGTATGTTGGTGCCAGCCACGAGCAGTACTTC. Its translation: CASSLAYVGASHEQYF.

The rearrangement uses TRBV3-1 (or the pseudogene TRBV3-2) and TRBJ2-2; D could derive from TRBD1 or TRBD2 (5 bases each). Trimming pared 4 bases from V and 2 bases from J, leaving 11 bases between. Germline V CDR1 and CDR2: LGHDT, YNNKEL (reference sequence). This CDR3 spans 15 amino acids. In DNA, the CDR3 is TGTGCCAGCAGCCCGACCCGGGACAACACCGGGGAGCTGTTTTTT. Residues: CASSPTRDNTGELFF.

V and J are TRBV5-4 and TRBJ1-6; D gene uncertain. The CDR3 runs 14 residues. Germline V CDR1 and CDR2: SGHNT, YYREEE (reference sequence). V lost 2 bases and J lost 10, with 13 bases in between. CDR3 sequence: CASSFSGFFSPLHF. The CDR3 DNA is TGTGCCAGCAGCTTTTCCGGGTTTTTCTCACCCCTCCACTTT.

The V and J genes are TRBV9 and TRBJ1-1; 8 bases line up with TRBD1. The germline CDR1 and CDR2 sequences are SGDLS and YYNGEE. V shed 4 bases and J 3 bases; nucleotides not matched to a gene: 14. The CDR3 contains 17 residues. CDR3 sequence reads: CASSPYRGGIDDTEAFF. The CDR3 DNA sequence: TGTGCCAGCAGCCCATACAGGGGGGGAATTGATGACACTGAAGCTTTCTTT.

This chain's CDR3 is CASSLRYSLDTIYF. CDR3 nucleotide sequence: TGTGCCAGCAGTCTGAGGTACAGCCTCGACACCATATATTTT. This chain links TRBV6-5 with TRBJ1-3; D ambiguous. Per the germline V gene, CDR1 is MNHEY and CDR2 is SVGAGI. Trimming cost V 5 bases and J 8 bases, with 16 bases left between them. The CDR3 loop spans 14 amino acids.

This chain joins TRBV4-1 and TRBJ2-7, with D tentatively TRBD2 (5 bases). Between the trimmed V and J ends, which lost 0 bases and 0 bases, there was a span of 12 bases. Germline CDR1 is MGHRA and CDR2 is YSYEKL. This CDR3 region has 16 residues. CDR3 coding DNA: TGCGCCAGCAGCCAAGATCCAGCGGAAAGCTCCTACGAGCAGTACTTC. Protein sequence: CASSQDPAESSYEQYF.

This clone was seen once. V is TRBV4-1 and J is TRBJ2-7; TRBD2 agrees at 9 bases. This CDR3 region has 16 residues. Germline CDR1 MGHRA, CDR2 YSYEKL. V lost 6 bases, J lost 2 bases, and 11 bases stayed unmatched. In DNA form, the CDR3 reads TGCGCCAGCAGGCGTGTTATAGCGGGGGAAACCTACGAGCAGTACTTC. Amino acid sequence: CASRRVIAGETYEQYF.

The rearrangement joins TRBV5-6 to TRBJ2-7, with D uncertain. The germline V gene has CDR1 SGHDT and CDR2 YYEEEE. Trimming took 4 bases from V and 5 from J, leaving 10 bases between them. This CDR3 comprises 12 residues. DNA for the CDR3: TGTGCCAGCAGCATACAGCCGGACGAGCAGTACTTC. This encodes CASSIQPDEQYF.

This chain joins TRBV2 and TRBJ1-1, with 7 nucleotides matching TRBD1. Trimming took 5 bases from V and 4 from J; bases not matched to a gene: 7. The germline gives CDR1 SNHLY, CDR2 FYNNEI. This CDR3 has 14 amino acids. The CDR3 DNA is TGTGCCAGCAGTTCCTTGGGACAGATCACTGAAGCTTTCTTT. Amino acids: CASSSLGQITEAFF. The full variable domain, rest sourced from reference TRBV2 and TRBJ1-1, is EPEVTQTPSHQVTQMGQEVILRCVPISNHLYFYWYRQILGQKVEFLVSFYNNEISEKSEIFDDQFSVERPDGSNFTLKIRSTKLEDSAMYFCASSSLGQITEAFFGQGTRLTVV.

The chain uses TRBV11-3 and TRBJ2-1; D is possibly TRBD2 (6 bases). Germline CDR1 and CDR2: SGHNT and YENEEA. The germline V and J ends were trimmed by 1 base and 10 bases, with 8 bases remaining between them. This CDR3 is 12 amino acids long. The CDR3 coding sequence is TGTGCCAGCAGCTTAGCGGGGAGGGAGCAGTTCTTC. This codes for CASSLAGREQFF.